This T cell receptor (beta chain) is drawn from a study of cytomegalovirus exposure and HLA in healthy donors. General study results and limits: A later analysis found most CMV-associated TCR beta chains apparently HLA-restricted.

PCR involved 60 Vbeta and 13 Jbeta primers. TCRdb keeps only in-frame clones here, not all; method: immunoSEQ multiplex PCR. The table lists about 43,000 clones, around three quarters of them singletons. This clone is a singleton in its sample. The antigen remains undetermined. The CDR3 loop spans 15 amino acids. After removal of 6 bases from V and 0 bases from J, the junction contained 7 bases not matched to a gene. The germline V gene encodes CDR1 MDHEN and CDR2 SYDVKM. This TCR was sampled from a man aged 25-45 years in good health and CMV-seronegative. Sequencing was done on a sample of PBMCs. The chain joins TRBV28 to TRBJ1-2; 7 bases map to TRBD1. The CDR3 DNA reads TGTGCCAGCAGGAGGACAGGAGCCTCTAACTATGGCTACACCTTC. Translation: CASRRTGASNYGYTF.